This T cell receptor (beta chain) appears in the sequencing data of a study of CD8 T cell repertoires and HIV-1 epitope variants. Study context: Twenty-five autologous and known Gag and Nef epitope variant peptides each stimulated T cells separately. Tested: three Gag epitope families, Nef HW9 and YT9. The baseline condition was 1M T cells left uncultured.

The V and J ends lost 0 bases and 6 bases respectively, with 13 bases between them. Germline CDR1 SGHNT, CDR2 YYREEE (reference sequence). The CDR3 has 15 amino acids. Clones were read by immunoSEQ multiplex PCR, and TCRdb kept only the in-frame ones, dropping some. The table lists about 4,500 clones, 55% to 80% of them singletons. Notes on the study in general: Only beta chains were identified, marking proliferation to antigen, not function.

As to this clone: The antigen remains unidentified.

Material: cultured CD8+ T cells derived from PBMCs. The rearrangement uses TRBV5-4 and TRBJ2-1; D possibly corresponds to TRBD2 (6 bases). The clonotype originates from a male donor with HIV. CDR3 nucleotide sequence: TGTGCCAGCAGCTTGGATTTGGGGGACTTCAATGAGCAGTTCTTC. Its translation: CASSLDLGDFNEQFF.